These 23 T cell receptor beta chains share one sample of origin, sequenced in a study of blood T cell repertoires in COVID-19. Libraries were prepared by immunoSEQ multiplex PCR; TCRdb keeps only in-frame clonotypes and omits some of them. Here the sample spans around 100,000 clones, about 91% being singletons. Sequenced material: peripheral blood. Receptors were obtained from a human donor in a cohort sampled during active COVID-19.

The chain recombines TRBV6-1 with TRBJ1-1; 11 bases fit TRBD1. This CDR3 comprises 15 residues. V lost 2 bases to trimming and J lost 6 bases; unmatched junction nucleotides: 5. Germline V CDR1 and CDR2: MNHNS, SASEGT. The CDR3 is CASSEWVGQGAEAFF. For the CDR3, the DNA is TGTGCCAGCAGTGAATGGGTGGGACAGGGGGCTGAAGCTTTCTTT.

The gene calls are TRBV19 and TRBJ2-7; weak D call: TRBD2 (7 bases). Trimming removed 3 bases from V and 0 bases from J, with 12 bases in between. The length of the CDR3 is 15 residues. CDR1 and CDR2 (germline): LNHDA, SQIVND (reference sequence). Here the CDR3 DNA reads TGTGCCAGTAGTATGGGAGGGGGACACTCCTACGAGCAGTACTTC. Translated: CASSMGGGHSYEQYF. Full variable domain (outside the CDR3, taken from reference TRBV19 and TRBJ2-7): DGGITQSPKYLFRKEGQNVTLSCEQNLNHDAMYWYRQDPGQGLRLIYYSQIVNDFQKGDIAEGYSVSREKKESFPLTVTSAQKNPTAFYLCASSMGGGHSYEQYFGPGTRLTVT.

The chain links TRBV24-1 to TRBJ2-3, with a tentative D call TRBD2 (6 bases). The CDR3 runs 15 residues. V was shortened by 6 bases and J by 2 bases, with 14 bases between the two germline ends. Germline V gene lookup returns CDR1 KGHDR and CDR2 SFDVKD. The CDR3 sequence is CATSPGTGPTDTQYF. CDR3 nucleotide sequence: TGTGCCACCAGTCCAGGGACTGGACCCACAGATACGCAGTATTTT.

The V call is TRBV15, the J call TRBJ2-2, with unresolved D. There are 14 residues in the CDR3. Trimming left V 0 bases short and J 9 bases short, with 11 bases between. Germline V lookup: CDR1 LNHNV, CDR2 YYDKDF (reference sequence). The CDR3 here is CATSREANFRELFF. CDR3 sequence (DNA): TGTGCCACCAGCAGAGAGGCAAATTTCCGGGAGCTGTTTTTT.

The V call is TRBV19, the J call TRBJ2-7; 9 nucleotides agree with TRBD2. Germline V gene lookup returns CDR1 LNHDA and CDR2 SQIVND (reference sequence). This CDR3 comprises 15 residues. The ends lost 1 base at V and 2 bases at J; junction bases unmatched: 3. As DNA, the CDR3 is TGTGCCAGTAGTATAGCTAGCGGGGAACCCTACGAGCAGTACTTC. Its protein product is CASSIASGEPYEQYF.

This clone showed up just a few times. This rearrangement joins TRBV6-6 to TRBJ2-7, with a tentative D call TRBD1 (5 bases). The CDR3 has 14 amino acids. V was pared by 5 bases and J by 2 bases, with 13 bases between. Germline loops: CDR1 MNHNY, CDR2 SVGAGI (reference sequence). This chain's CDR3 is CASSPYQGPYEQYF. CDR3 bases: TGTGCCAGCAGTCCCTACCAGGGCCCCTACGAGCAGTACTTC.

The chain joins TRBV11-3 to TRBJ1-1; no clear D. This CDR3 spans 13 amino acids. Trimming took off 4 bases at V and 4 bases at J, with 10 bases between the two ends. The germline V gene encodes CDR1 SGHNT and CDR2 YENEEA. For the CDR3, the DNA is TGTGCCAGCAGCTCTCGACATTTCACTGAAGCTTTCTTT. Its translation: CASSSRHFTEAFF. The full variable domain, rest sourced from reference TRBV11-3 and TRBJ1-1, is EAGVVQSPRYKIIEKKQPVAFWCNPISGHNTLYWYLQNLGQGPELLIRYENEEAVDDSQLPKDRFSAERLKGVDSTLKIQPAELGDSAVYLCASSSRHFTEAFFGQGTRLTVV.

This chain links TRBV7-2 with TRBJ2-5; 8 positions match TRBD2. V trimming: 3 bases; J trimming: 5 bases; junction bases outside the gene matches: 8. This CDR3 comprises 15 residues. Per germline, CDR1 SGHTA and CDR2 FQGNSA. The CDR3 is CASSFDHRGRETQYF. The CDR3 coding sequence is TGTGCCAGCAGCTTCGACCATCGCGGGAGGGAGACCCAGTACTTC.

The rearrangement links TRBV13 to TRBJ2-7; possible D gene TRBD1, 6 bases. Germline CDR1 reads PRHDT; CDR2 reads FYEKMQ (reference sequence). V lost 5 bases to trimming and J lost 3 bases, with 11 bases between them. This CDR3 comprises 13 residues. Here the CDR3 reads CASSQGQYYEQYF. The CDR3 coding sequence is TGTGCCAGCAGCCAGGGACAATACTACGAGCAGTACTTC.

The CDR3 DNA reads TGTGCCAGCAGCCCAGTCGGGTCTTCTGAAGCTTTCTTT. This translates into CASSPVGSSEAFF. The chain couples TRBV6-2 or TRBV6-3 to TRBJ1-1; D remains unclear. This CDR3 contains 13 residues. Trimming pared 6 bases from V and 6 bases from J, leaving 14 bases between. From germline, CDR1 is MNHEY and CDR2 SVGEGT.

Worth noting for this clone: Germline is not matched at one junction end, which may reflect a read error. The chain carries TRBV7-2 and TRBJ1-3; TRBD1 matches at 8 bases. The CDR3 contains 11 residues. The germline V gene has CDR1 SGHTA and CDR2 FQGNSA. The CDR3 bases are TGTGCCAGCAGCCGGGCAGGGGGCCTCTCCTTT. Protein product: CASSRAGGLSF.

The V and J genes are TRBV5-4 and TRBJ2-7; 7 bases align to TRBD1. V dropped 4 bases and J dropped 3; count of bases not matched to a gene: 4. The CDR3 consists of 13 residues. Looked up from germline, CDR1 is SGHNT and CDR2 is YYREEE (reference sequence). CDR3 residues: CASSKQGYYEQYF. The CDR3 DNA follows: TGTGCCAGCAGCAAACAGGGGTACTACGAGCAGTACTTC.

J is TRBJ2-1 and V is TRBV6-5, with 9 nucleotides matching TRBD1. This CDR3 has 15 amino acids. The germline CDR1 and CDR2 sequences are MNHEY and SVGAGI. V lost 4 bases and J lost 1; bases outside the gene matches: 2. CDR3 amino acids: CASSSDRGSYNEQFF. CDR3 nucleotides: TGTGCCAGCAGTTCGGACAGGGGATCCTACAATGAGCAGTTCTTC.

This clone was observed a few times. Here the CDR3 reads CASNRLGYGYTF. The CDR3 DNA follows: TGTGCCAGCAACAGGTTGGGCTATGGCTACACCTTC. The chain recombines TRBV2 with TRBJ1-2, with D perhaps TRBD1 (5 bases). Germline loops: CDR1 SNHLY, CDR2 FYNNEI. The ends were cut back, 7 bases at V and 4 bases at J, with 10 bases in the middle. The CDR3 length is 12 residues.

The CDR3 spells CAWSVPSSYNEQFF. Written as DNA, the CDR3 is TGTGCCTGGAGTGTACCTAGCTCCTACAATGAGCAGTTCTTC. The gene calls are TRBV30 and TRBJ2-1; D is uncertain. Germline lookup yields CDR1 GTSNPN and CDR2 SVGIG (reference sequence). V lost 0 bases, J lost 0 bases, and 6 bases lay in between. The CDR3 extends over 14 amino acids.

This clone appeared a single time. The chain combines TRBV13 with TRBJ1-2; D possibly corresponds to TRBD1 (5 bases). With 0 bases removed from V and 8 bases from J, the gap between germline ends came to 10 bases. This CDR3 region has 13 residues. From germline, CDR1 is PRHDT and CDR2 FYEKMQ (reference sequence). The DNA for the CDR3 is TGTGCCAGCAGCTTAGGTCAGGGTGAAGGCTACACCTTC. Its protein product is CASSLGQGEGYTF.

The gene calls are TRBV3-1 (or the pseudogene TRBV3-2) and TRBJ2-1, with D perhaps matching TRBD2 (6 bases). This CDR3 contains 15 residues. V dropped 1 base and J dropped 4 bases, with 11 bases sitting between them. In germline, CDR1 is LGHDT, CDR2 YNNKEL (reference sequence). CDR3 sequence (DNA): TGTGCCAGCAGCCAAGCTGTTGGAGGGTACAATGAGCAGTTCTTC. Translation: CASSQAVGGYNEQFF.

The chain recombines TRBV27 with TRBJ1-6; D gene uncertain. CDR3 length equals 15 residues. V lost 0 bases and J 7 bases, leaving 10 bases between the germline ends. CDR1 and CDR2 (germline): MNHEY, SMNVEV (reference sequence). CDR3: CASSLSNGRNSPLHF. CDR3 sequence (DNA): TGTGCCAGCAGTTTATCAAACGGGAGGAATTCACCCCTCCACTTT.

In nucleotides, the CDR3 is TGTGCCACCAGCACAGCGGGCCTGGGAGGCTACACCTTC. Protein: CATSTAGLGGYTF. The genes are TRBV15 and TRBJ1-2; no clear D. Trimming removed 4 bases at V and 8 bases at J, with 14 bases between. Germline CDR1 reads LNHNV; CDR2 reads YYDKDF (reference sequence). The CDR3 covers 13 residues.

V usage is TRBV5-8 and J usage is TRBJ2-7, with D perhaps matching TRBD1 (7 bases). In germline, CDR1 is SGHTS, CDR2 YDEGEE. This CDR3 is 15 amino acids long. The ends were cut back, 0 bases at V and 7 bases at J, with 17 bases in the middle. The CDR3 sequence: CASSLEGSAGGEQYF. The CDR3 DNA is TGTGCCAGCAGCTTGGAGGGTTCCGCAGGGGGGGAGCAGTACTTC.

In nucleotides, the CDR3 is TGCGCCAGCAGCCAAACCGGGACAGTCTACAATGAGCAGTTCTTC. This translates into CASSQTGTVYNEQFF. V and J are TRBV4-3 and TRBJ2-1; 7 nucleotides match TRBD1. The length of the CDR3 is 15 residues. V was pared by 2 bases and J by 3 bases, with 4 bases of the junction left unmatched. From germline, CDR1 is LGHNA and CDR2 YSLEER.

The chain joins TRBV5-4 to TRBJ2-1; TRBD2 matches 12 bases. This CDR3 contains 17 residues. Germline V lookup: CDR1 SGHNT, CDR2 YYREEE (reference sequence). With V trimmed by 0 bases and J by 7 bases, 8 bases remained unmatched. In DNA form, the CDR3 reads TGTGCCAGCAGCTTGGAAACTAGCGGGAGGAGGGGTAATGAGCAGTTCTTC. Its protein product is CASSLETSGRRGNEQFF.

This clone was seen a single time. The chain is built from TRBV29-1 and TRBJ1-2, with D perhaps matching TRBD1 (5 bases). CDR3 length: 12 residues. Trimming stripped 6 bases from V and 4 bases from J, with 12 bases between. The germline V gene has CDR1 SQVTM and CDR2 ANQGSEA. The CDR3 protein is CSVDKTLYGYTF. DNA of the CDR3: TGCAGCGTGGACAAGACCCTCTATGGCTACACCTTC.